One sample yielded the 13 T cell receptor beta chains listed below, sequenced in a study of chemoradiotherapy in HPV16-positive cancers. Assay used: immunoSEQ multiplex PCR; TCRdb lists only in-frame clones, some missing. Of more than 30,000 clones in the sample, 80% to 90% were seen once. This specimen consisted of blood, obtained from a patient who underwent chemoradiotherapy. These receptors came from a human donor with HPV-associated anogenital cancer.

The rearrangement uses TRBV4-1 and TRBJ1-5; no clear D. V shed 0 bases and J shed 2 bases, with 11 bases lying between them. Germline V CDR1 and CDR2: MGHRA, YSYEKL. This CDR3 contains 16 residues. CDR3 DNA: TGCGCCAGCAGCCAAGATGGTGGTATTGGCAATCAGCCCCAGCATTTT. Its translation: CASSQDGGIGNQPQHF.

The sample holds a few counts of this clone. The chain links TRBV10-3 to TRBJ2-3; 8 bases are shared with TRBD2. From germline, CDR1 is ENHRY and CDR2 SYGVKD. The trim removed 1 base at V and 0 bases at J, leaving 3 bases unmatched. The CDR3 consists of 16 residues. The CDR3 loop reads CAISEYERGSTDTQYF. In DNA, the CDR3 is TGTGCCATCAGTGAGTACGAGCGGGGGAGCACAGATACGCAGTATTTT.

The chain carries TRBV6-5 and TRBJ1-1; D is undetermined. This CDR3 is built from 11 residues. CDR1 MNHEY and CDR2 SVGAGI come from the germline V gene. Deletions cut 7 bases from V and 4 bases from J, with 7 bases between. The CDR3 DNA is TGTGCCAGCATCTGGGGCACTGAAGCTTTCTTT. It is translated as CASIWGTEAFF.

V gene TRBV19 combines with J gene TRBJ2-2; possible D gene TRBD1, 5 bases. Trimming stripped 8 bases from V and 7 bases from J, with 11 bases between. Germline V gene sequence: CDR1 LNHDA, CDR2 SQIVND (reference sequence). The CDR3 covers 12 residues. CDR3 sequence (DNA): TGTGCCAGTGGTCCTAGGGGCGGGGAGCTGTTTTTT. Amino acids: CASGPRGGELFF.

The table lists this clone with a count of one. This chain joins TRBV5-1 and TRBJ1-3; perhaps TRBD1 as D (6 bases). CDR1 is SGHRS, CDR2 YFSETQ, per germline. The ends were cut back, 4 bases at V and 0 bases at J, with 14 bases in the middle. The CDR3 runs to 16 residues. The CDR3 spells CASSPDRQSSGNTIYF. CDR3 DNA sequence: TGCGCCAGCAGCCCTGACAGGCAGAGCTCTGGAAACACCATATATTTT.

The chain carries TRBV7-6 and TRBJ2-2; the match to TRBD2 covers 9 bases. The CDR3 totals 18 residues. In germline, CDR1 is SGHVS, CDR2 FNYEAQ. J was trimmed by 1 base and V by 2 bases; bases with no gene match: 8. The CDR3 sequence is CASSLKVASGVNTGELFF. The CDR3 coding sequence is TGTGCCAGCAGCTTAAAGGTCGCTAGCGGGGTGAACACCGGGGAGCTGTTTTTT. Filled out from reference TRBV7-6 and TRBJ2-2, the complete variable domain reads GAGVSQSPRYKVTKRGQDVALRCDPISGHVSLYWYRQALGQGPEFLTYFNYEAQQDKSGLPNDRFSAERPEGSISTLTIQRTEQRDSAMYRCASSLKVASGVNTGELFFGEGSRLTVL.

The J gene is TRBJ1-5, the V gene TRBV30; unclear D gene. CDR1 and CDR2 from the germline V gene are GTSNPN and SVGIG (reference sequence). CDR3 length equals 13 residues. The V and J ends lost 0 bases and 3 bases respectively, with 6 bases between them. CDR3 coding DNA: TGTGCCTGGAGTGTAGACAACAATCAGCCCCAGCATTTT. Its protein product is CAWSVDNNQPQHF. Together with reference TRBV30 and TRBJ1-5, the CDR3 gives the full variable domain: SQTIHQWPATLVQPVGSPLSLECTVEGTSNPNLYWYRQAAGRGLQLLFYSVGIGQISSEVPQNLSASRPQDRQFILSSKKLLLSDSGFYLCAWSVDNNQPQHFGDGTRLSIL.

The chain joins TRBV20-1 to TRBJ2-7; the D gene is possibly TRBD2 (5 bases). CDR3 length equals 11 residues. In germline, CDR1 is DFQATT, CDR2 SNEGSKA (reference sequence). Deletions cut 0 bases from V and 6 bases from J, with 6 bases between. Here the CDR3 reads CSAREAGEQYF. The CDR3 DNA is TGCAGTGCTAGAGAGGCGGGCGAGCAGTACTTC.

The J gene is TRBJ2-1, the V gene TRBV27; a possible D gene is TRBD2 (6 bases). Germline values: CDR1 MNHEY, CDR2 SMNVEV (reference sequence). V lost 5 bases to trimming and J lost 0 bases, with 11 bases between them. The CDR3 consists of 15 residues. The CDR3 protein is CASSLAKSSYNEQFF. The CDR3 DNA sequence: TGTGCCAGCAGTCTAGCGAAATCCTCCTACAATGAGCAGTTCTTC.

The CDR3 loop reads CASSLRVAGSEQYF. CDR3 DNA: TGTGCCAGCAGCTTACGGGTAGCGGGAAGCGAGCAGTACTTC. The rearrangement joins TRBV7-9 to TRBJ2-5; 8 bases agree with TRBD2. The DNA end is a closer match to TRBJ2-7, so the J assignment may be wrong. From germline, CDR1 is SEHNR and CDR2 FQNEAQ (reference sequence). The CDR3 consists of 14 residues.

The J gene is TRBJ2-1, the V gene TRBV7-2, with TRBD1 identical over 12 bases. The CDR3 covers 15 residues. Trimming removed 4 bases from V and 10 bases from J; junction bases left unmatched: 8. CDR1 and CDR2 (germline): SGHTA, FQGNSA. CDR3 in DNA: TGTGCCAGCAGCTCTCCGGGACAGGGGGCGAGGGAGCAGTTCTTC. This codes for CASSSPGQGAREQFF. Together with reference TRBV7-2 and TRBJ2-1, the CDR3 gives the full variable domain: GAGVSQSPSNKVTEKGKDVELRCDPISGHTALYWYRQSLGQGLEFLIYFQGNSAPDKSGLPSDRFSAERTGGSVSTLTIQRTQQEDSAVYLCASSSPGQGAREQFFGPGTRLTVL.

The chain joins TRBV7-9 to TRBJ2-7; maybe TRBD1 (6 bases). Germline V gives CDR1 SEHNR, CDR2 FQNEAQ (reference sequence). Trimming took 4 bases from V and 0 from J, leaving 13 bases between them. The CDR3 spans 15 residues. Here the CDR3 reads CASSSRDKSSYEQYF. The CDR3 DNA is TGTGCCAGCAGCTCCCGGGACAAGAGCTCCTACGAGCAGTACTTC. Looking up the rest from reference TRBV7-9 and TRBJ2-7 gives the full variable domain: DTGVSQNPRHKITKRGQNVTFRCDPISEHNRLYWYRQTLGQGPEFLTYFQNEAQLEKSRLLSDRFSAERPKGSFSTLEIQRTEQGDSAMYLCASSSRDKSSYEQYFGPGTRLTVT.

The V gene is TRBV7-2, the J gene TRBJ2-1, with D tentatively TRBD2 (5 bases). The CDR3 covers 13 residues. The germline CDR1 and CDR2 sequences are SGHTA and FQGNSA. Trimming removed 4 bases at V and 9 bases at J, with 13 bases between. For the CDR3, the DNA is TGTGCCAGCAGCTCTATAGCGTCGGGTGAGCAGTTCTTC. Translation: CASSSIASGEQFF.